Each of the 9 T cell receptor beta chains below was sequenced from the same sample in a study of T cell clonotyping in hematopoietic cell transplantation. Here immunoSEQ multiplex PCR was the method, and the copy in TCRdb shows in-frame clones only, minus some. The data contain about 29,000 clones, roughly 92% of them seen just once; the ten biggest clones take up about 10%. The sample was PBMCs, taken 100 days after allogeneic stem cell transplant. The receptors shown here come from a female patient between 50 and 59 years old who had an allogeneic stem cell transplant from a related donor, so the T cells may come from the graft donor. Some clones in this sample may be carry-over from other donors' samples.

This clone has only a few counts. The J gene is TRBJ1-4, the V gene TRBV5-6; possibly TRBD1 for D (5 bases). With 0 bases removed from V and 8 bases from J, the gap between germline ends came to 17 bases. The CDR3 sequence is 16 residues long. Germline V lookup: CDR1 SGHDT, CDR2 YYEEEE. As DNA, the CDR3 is TGTGCCAGCAGCTTGGCCGGAGGTGTCGCAGGGGAAAAACTGTTTTTT. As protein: CASSLAGGVAGEKLFF.

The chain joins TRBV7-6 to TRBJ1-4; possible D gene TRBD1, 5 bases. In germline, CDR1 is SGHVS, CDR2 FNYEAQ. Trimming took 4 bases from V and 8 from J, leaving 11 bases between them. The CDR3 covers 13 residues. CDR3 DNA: TGTGCCAGCAGCTACCCAGGGAACGAAAAACTGTTTTTT. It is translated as CASSYPGNEKLFF.

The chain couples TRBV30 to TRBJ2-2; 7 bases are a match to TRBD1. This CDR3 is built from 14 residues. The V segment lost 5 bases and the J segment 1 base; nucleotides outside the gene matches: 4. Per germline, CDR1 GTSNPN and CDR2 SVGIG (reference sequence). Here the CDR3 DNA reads TGTGCCTGGTCGAGGGGGCTGAACACCGGGGAGCTGTTTTTT. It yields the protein CAWSRGLNTGELFF.

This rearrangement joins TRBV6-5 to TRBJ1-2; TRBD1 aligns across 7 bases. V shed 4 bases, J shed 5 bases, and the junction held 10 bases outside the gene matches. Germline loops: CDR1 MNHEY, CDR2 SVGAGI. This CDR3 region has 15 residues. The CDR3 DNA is TGTGCCAGCAGTTCGACAGGGCTCCTCGCTTATGGCTACACCTTC. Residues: CASSSTGLLAYGYTF.

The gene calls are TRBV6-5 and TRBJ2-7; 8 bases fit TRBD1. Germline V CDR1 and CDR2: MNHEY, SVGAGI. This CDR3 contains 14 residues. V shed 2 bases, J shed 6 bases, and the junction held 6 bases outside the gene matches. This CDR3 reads CASSYRGQVSEQYF. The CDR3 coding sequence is TGTGCCAGCAGTTACAGGGGACAGGTTAGCGAGCAGTACTTC.

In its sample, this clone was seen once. The CDR3 is CASSFWGGSDEQFF. Here the CDR3 DNA reads TGTGCCAGCAGCTTCTGGGGGGGTAGCGATGAGCAGTTCTTC. J is TRBJ2-1 and V is TRBV5-4; TRBD2 matches at 7 bases. V was pared by 2 bases and J by 8 bases, with 7 bases of the junction left unmatched. Germline CDR1 and CDR2: SGHNT and YYREEE (reference sequence). The length of the CDR3 is 14 residues.

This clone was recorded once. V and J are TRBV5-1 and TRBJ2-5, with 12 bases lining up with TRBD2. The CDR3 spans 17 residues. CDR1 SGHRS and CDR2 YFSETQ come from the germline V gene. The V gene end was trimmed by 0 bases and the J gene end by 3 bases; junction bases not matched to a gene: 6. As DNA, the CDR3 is TGCGCCAGCAGCTTGGCGCGGGCTAGCGGGGGGGAAGAGACCCAGTACTTC. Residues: CASSLARASGGEETQYF.

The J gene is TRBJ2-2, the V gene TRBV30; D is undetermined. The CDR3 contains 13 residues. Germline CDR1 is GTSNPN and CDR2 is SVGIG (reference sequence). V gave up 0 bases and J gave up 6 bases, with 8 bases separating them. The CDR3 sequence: CAWSVQGPGELFF. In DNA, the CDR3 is TGTGCCTGGAGTGTACAAGGTCCCGGGGAGCTGTTTTTT. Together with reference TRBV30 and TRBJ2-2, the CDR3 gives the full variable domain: SQTIHQWPATLVQPVGSPLSLECTVEGTSNPNLYWYRQAAGRGLQLLFYSVGIGQISSEVPQNLSASRPQDRQFILSSKKLLLSDSGFYLCAWSVQGPGELFFGEGSRLTVL.

The CDR3 coding sequence is TGTGCCAGTTCGGACAGGGGGGTGTTTTCACCCCTCCACTTT. This translates into CASSDRGVFSPLHF. The rearrangement uses TRBV19 and TRBJ1-6; 10 nucleotides agree with TRBD1. V shed 8 bases, J shed 9 bases, and the junction held 7 bases outside the gene matches. The V gene's germline CDR1 is LNHDA and CDR2 SQIVND (reference sequence). The CDR3 totals 14 residues.